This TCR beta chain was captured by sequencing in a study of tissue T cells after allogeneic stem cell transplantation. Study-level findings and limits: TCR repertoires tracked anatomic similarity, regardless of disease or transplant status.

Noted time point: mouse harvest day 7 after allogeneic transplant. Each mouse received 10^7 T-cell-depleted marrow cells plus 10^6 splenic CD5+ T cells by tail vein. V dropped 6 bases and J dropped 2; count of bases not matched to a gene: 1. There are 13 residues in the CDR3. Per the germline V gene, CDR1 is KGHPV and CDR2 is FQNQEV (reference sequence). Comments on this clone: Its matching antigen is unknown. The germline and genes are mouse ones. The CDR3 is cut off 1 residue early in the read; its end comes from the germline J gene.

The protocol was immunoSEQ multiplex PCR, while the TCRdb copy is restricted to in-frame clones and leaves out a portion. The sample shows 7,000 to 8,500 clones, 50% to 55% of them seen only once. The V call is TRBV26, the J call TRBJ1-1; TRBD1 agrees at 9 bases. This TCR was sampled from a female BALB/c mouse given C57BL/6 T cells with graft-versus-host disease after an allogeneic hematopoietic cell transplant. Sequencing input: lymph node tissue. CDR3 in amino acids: CASRQGANTEVFF. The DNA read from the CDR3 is TGTGCCAGCAGACAGGGGGCTAACACAGAAGTCTTC. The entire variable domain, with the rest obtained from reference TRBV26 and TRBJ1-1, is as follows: NSKVIQTPRYLVKGQGQKAKMRCIPEKGHPVVFWYQQNKNNEFKFLINFQNQEVLQQIDMTEKRFSAECPSNSPCSLEIQSSEAGDSALYLCASRQGANTEVFFGKGTRLTVV.